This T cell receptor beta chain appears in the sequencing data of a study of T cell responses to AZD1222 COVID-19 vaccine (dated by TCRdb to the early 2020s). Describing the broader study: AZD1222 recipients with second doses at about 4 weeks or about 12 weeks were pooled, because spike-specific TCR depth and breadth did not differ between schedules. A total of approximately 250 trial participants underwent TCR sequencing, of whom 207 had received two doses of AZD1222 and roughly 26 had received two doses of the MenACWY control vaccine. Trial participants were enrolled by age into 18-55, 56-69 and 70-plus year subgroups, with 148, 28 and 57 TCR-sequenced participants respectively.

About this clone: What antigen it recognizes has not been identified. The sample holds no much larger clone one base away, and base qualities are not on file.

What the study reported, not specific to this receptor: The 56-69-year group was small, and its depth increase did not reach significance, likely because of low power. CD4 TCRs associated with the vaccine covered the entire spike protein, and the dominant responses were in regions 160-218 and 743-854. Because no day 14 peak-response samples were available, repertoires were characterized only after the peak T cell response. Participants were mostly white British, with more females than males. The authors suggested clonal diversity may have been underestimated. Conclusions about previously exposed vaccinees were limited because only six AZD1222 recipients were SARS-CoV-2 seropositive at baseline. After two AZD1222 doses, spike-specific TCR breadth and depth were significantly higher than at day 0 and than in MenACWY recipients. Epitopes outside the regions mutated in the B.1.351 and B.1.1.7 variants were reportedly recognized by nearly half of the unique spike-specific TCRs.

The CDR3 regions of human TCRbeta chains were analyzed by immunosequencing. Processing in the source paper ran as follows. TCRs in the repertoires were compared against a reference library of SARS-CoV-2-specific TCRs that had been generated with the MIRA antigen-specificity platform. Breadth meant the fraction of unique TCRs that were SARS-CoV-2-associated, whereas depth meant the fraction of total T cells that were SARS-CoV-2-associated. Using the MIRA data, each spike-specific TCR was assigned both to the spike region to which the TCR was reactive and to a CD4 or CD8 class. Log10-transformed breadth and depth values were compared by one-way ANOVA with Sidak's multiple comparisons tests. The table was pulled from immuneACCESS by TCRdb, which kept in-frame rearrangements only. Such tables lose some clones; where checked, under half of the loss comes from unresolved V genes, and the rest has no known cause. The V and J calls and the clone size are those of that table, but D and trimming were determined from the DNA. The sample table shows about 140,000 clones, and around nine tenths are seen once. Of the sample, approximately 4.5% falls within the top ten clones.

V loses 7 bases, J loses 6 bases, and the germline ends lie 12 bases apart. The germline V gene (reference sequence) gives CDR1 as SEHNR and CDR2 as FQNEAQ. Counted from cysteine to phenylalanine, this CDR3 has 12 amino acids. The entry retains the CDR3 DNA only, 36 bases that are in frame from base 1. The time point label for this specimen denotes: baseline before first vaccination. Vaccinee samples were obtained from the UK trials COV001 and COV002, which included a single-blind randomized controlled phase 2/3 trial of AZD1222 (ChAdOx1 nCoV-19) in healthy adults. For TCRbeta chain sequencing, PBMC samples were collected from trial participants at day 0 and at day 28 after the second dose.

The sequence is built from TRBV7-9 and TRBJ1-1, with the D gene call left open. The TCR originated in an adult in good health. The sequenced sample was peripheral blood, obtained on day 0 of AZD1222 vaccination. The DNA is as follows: TGTGCCAGCACCCAGGAGGGCCCTGAAGCTTTCTTT. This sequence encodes CASTQEGPEAFF.